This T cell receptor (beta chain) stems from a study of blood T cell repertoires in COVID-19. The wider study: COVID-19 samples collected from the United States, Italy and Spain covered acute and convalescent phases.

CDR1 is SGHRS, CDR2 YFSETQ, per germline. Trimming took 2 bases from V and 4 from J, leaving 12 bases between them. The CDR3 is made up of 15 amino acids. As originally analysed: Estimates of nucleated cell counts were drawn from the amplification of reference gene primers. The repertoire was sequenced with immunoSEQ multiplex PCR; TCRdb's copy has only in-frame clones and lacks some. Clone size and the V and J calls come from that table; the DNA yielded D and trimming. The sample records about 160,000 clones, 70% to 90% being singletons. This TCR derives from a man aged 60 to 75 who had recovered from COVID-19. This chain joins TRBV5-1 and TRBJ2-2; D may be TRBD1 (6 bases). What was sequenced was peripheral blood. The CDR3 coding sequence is TGCGCCAGCAGCTTACCAGGGGCGTCCACCGGGGAGCTGTTTTTT. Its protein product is CASSLPGASTGELFF.